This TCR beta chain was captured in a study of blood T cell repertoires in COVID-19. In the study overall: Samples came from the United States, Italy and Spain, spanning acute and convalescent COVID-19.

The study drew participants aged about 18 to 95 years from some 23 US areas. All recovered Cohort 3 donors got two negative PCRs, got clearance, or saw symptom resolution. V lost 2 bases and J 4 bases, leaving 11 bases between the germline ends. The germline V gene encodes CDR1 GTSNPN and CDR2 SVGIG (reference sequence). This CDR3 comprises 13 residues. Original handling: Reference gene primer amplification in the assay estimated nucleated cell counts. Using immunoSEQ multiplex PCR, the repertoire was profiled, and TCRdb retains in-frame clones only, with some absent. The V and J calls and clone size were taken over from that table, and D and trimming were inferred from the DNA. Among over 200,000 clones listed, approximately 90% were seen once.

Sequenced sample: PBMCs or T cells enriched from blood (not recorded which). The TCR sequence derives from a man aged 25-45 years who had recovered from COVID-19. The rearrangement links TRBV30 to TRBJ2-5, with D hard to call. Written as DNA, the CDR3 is TGTGCCTGGAGTACGCTGGCTAGAGAGACCCAGTACTTC. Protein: CAWSTLARETQYF. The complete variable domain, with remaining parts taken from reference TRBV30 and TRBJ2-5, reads SQTIHQWPATLVQPVGSPLSLECTVEGTSNPNLYWYRQAAGRGLQLLFYSVGIGQISSEVPQNLSASRPQDRQFILSSKKLLLSDSGFYLCAWSTLARETQYFGPGTRLLVL.